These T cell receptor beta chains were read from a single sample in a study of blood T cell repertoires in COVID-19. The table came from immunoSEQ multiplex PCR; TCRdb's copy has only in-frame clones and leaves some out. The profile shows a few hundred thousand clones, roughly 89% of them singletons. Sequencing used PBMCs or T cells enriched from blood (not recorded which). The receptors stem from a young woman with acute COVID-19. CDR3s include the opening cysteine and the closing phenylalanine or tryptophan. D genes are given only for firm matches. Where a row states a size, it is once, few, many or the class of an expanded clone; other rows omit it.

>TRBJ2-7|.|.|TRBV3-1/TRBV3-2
CASRETGATHEQYF
TGTGCCAGCAGAGAGACAGGTGCGACCCACGAGCAGTACTTC
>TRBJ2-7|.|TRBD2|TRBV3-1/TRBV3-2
CASSQVTSGEQYF
TGTGCCAGCAGCCAAGTGACTAGCGGCGAGCAGTACTTC
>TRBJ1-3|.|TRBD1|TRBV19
CASSEQGSSGNTIYF
TGTGCCAGTAGCGAACAGGGGAGCTCTGGAAACACCATATATTTT
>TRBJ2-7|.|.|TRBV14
CASSQRAGTYEQYF
TGTGCCAGCAGCCAAAGGGCGGGGACCTACGAGCAGTACTTC
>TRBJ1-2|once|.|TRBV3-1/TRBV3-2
CASSAITGNGGYTF
TGTGCCAGCAGCGCCATTACAGGGAACGGTGGCTACACCTTC
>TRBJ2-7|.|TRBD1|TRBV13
CASSPDRGGYEQYF
TGTGCCAGCAGTCCGGACAGGGGAGGCTACGAGCAGTACTTC
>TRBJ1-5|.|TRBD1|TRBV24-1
CATSDPTGGDQPQHF
TGTGCCACCAGTGATCCGACAGGGGGGGATCAGCCCCAGCATTTT
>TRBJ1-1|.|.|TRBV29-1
CSARVAVDTEAFF
TGCAGCGCTCGTGTAGCAGTGGACACTGAAGCTTTCTTT
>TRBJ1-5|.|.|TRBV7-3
CASSPTPDSPSNQPQHF
TGTGCCAGCAGCCCAACCCCGGACAGCCCTAGCAATCAGCCCCAGCATTTT
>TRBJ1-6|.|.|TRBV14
CASSQTDNSPLHF
TGTGCCAGCAGCCAAACTGATAATTCACCCCTCCACTTT
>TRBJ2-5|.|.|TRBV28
CASTRGETQYF
TGTGCCAGCACTCGGGGGGAGACCCAGTACTTC
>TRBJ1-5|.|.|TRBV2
CASGDSNQPQHF
TGTGCCAGCGGAGACAGCAATCAGCCCCAGCATTTT
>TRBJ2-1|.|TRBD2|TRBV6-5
CASSTGTSGRNEQFF
TGTGCCAGCAGTACCGGGACTAGCGGGAGAAATGAGCAGTTCTTC
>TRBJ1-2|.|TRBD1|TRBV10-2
CASSFGQGYGYTF
TGCGCCAGCAGTTTTGGACAGGGCTATGGCTACACCTTC
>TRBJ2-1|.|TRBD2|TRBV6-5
CASSPTSGDYNEQFF
TGTGCCAGCAGCCCAACTAGCGGAGACTACAATGAGCAGTTCTTC
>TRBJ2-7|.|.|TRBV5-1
CASSPRRTNSYEQYF
TGCGCCAGCAGCCCGCGCCGGACTAACTCCTACGAGCAGTACTTC
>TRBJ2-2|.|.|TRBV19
CATLASGELFF
TGTGCCACTCTAGCTTCCGGGGAGCTGTTTTTT
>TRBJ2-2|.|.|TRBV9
CASSVGGDTGELFF
TGTGCCAGCAGCGTAGGGGGAGACACCGGGGAGCTGTTTTTT
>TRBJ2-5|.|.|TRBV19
CASRPDWEETQYF
TGTGCCAGTAGACCGGACTGGGAAGAGACCCAGTACTTC
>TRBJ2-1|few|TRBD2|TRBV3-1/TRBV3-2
CASSQKGLAGRDEQFF
TGTGCCAGCAGCCAAAAAGGACTAGCGGGAAGAGATGAGCAGTTCTTC
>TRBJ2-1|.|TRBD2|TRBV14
CASSQAKRSGIHYNEQFF
TGTGCCAGCAGCCAAGCAAAGCGGAGCGGGATTCATTACAATGAGCAGTTCTTC
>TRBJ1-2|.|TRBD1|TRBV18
CASSQGDNYGYTF
TGTGCCAGCTCCCAGGGGGATAACTATGGCTACACCTTC
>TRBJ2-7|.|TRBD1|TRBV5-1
CASSLGTGEIEQYF
TGCGCCAGCAGCCTCGGGACAGGGGAAATCGAGCAGTACTTC
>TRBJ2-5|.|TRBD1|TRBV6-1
CASSEPGQGAGETQYF
TGTGCCAGCAGTGAACCGGGACAGGGGGCGGGGGAGACCCAGTACTTC
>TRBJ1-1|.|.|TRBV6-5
CASSYSGGRGTEAFF
TGTGCCAGCAGTTACTCGGGGGGGCGCGGGACTGAAGCTTTCTTT
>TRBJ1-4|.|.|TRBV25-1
CASSTGGSNEKLFF
TGTGCCAGCAGTACGGGGGGTTCTAATGAAAAACTGTTTTTT
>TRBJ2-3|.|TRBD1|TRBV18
CASSPTTGSQGNQPQYF
TGTGCCAGCTCACCGACGACAGGGTCACAGGGGAATCAGCCCCAGTATTTT
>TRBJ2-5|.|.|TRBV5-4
CASSPGHPQETQYF
TGTGCCAGCAGCCCGGGACACCCCCAAGAGACCCAGTACTTC
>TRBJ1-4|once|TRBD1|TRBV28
CASSLRRTGEELFF
TGTGCCAGCAGTTTACGTCGGACAGGGGAGGAACTGTTTTTT
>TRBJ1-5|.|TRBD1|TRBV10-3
CATEGTGLGHQPQHF
TGTGCCACCGAGGGGACAGGTCTTGGTCATCAGCCCCAGCATTTT
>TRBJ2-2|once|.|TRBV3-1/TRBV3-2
CASSYPGGAGITGELFF
TGTGCCAGCAGCTATCCTGGAGGGGCGGGAATAACCGGGGAGCTGTTTTTT
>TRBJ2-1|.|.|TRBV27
CASSLLGSSYNEQFF
TGTGCCAGCAGTTTGCTGGGCAGCTCCTACAATGAGCAGTTCTTC
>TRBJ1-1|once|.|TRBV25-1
CASNPGNTEAFF
TGTGCCAGCAACCCAGGGAACACTGAAGCTTTCTTT
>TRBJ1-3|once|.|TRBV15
CATSRAGGSSGNTIYF
TGTGCCACCAGCAGGGCTGGGGGGAGCTCTGGAAACACCATATATTTT
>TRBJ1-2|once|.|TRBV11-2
CASSLTGGNYGYTF
TGTGCCAGCAGCTTAACGGGAGGAAACTATGGCTACACCTTC
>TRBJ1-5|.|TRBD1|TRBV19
CASRTGASNQPQHF
TGTGCCAGTCGCACAGGGGCTAGCAATCAGCCCCAGCATTTT
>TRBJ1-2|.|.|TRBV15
CATSRRINSNYGYTF
TGTGCCACCAGCAGGCGAATCAACTCTAACTATGGCTACACCTTC
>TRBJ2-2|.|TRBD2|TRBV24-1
CATSDLGRGASNTGELFF
TGTGCCACCAGTGATTTGGGGCGGGGGGCTTCGAACACCGGGGAGCTGTTTTTT
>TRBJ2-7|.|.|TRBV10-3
CAISARQGAYEQYF
TGTGCCATCAGCGCCCGGCAAGGAGCTTACGAGCAGTACTTC
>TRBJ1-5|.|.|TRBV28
CASSPGSKNQPQHF
TGTGCCAGCAGTCCCGGGTCGAAGAATCAGCCCCAGCATTTT
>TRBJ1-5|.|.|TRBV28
CASSWGRPFSNQPQHF
TGTGCCAGCAGTTGGGGGAGGCCGTTCAGCAATCAGCCCCAGCATTTT
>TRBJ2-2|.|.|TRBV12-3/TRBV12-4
CASSRSGTGELFF
TGTGCCAGCAGCCGTAGTGGTACCGGGGAGCTGTTTTTT
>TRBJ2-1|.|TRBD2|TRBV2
CASFLPGLGDEQFF
TGTGCCAGCTTTCTACCGGGACTAGGGGATGAGCAGTTCTTC
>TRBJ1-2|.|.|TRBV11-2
CASSLGLTWANYGYTF
TGTGCCAGCAGCTTAGGGCTGACCTGGGCCAACTATGGCTACACCTTC
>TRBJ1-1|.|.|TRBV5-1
CASSLESGGTEAFF
TGCGCCAGCAGCTTGGAGTCGGGGGGCACTGAAGCTTTCTTT
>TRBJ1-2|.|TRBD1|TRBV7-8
CASRSTGTGGSGYTF
TGTGCCAGCAGGTCCACAGGGACAGGGGGAAGTGGCTACACCTTC
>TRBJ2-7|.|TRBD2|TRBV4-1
CASSRPLAESYEQYF
TGCGCCAGCAGCCGACCCCTAGCGGAGTCCTACGAGCAGTACTTC
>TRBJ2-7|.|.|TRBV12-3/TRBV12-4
CASRPNFYEQYF
TGTGCCAGCAGACCTAACTTCTACGAGCAGTACTTC
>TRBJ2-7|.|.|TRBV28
CASRPGTPSFYEQYF
TGTGCCAGCAGGCCCGGGACTCCCTCTTTTTACGAGCAGTACTTC
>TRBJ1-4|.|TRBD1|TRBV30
CAWGAGGYEKLFF
TGTGCCTGGGGGGCAGGGGGCTATGAAAAACTGTTTTTT
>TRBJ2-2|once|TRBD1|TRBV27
CAISPGQGVGELFF
TGTGCCATTTCACCGGGACAGGGGGTCGGGGAGCTGTTTTTT
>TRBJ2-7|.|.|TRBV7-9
CASTLGRLDYEQYF
TGTGCCAGCACCCTAGGGAGACTAGACTACGAGCAGTACTTC
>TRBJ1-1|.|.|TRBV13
CASSLEQGRTEAFF
TGTGCCAGCAGCTTAGAACAGGGTAGAACTGAAGCTTTCTTT
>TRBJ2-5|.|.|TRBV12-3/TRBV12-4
CASSSRVQETQYF
TGTGCCAGCAGTTCCAGGGTCCAAGAGACCCAGTACTTC
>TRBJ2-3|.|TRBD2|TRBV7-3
CASSFSGRGSTDTQYF
TGTGCCAGCAGCTTTAGCGGGAGAGGGAGCACAGATACGCAGTATTTT
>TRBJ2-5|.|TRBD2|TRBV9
CASSVGLAGGGQETQYF
TGTGCCAGCAGCGTGGGGCTAGCGGGAGGGGGCCAAGAGACCCAGTACTTC
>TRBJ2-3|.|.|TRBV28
CASSRRQSTDTQYF
TGTGCCAGCAGCCGTCGACAGAGCACAGATACGCAGTATTTT
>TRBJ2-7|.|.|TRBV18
CASSRQGGAVYEQYF
TGTGCCAGCTCACGACAGGGCGGGGCGGTCTACGAGCAGTACTTC
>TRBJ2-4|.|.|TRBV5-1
CASSLDREGNIQYF
TGCGCCAGCAGCTTGGACAGGGAGGGAAACATTCAGTACTTC